Listed below are T cell receptor beta chains from one sample, sequenced in a study of beta chain features in type 1 diabetes. Some clones are missing from TCRdb's copy, which holds only in-frame ones; the method was immunoSEQ multiplex PCR. The data contain hundreds of thousands of clones, 55% to 70% of them singletons. The material sequenced was naive CD4+ T cells from blood. The receptors were sampled from a man aged 30 to 45 in good health. The conserved cysteine and the conserved F or W are not part of the CDR3 here.

v_gene,j_gene,CDR3aa
TRBV10-2,TRBJ2-2,ASSFQAGAGELF
TRBV29-1,TRBJ1-4,SVGRGLTNEKLF
TRBV30,TRBJ2-1,AWSSDRGSEQF
TRBV23-1,TRBJ2-7,ASSQSARANSYEQY
TRBV18,TRBJ2-3,ASSPGFPPDTQY
TRBV2,TRBJ2-5,ASKRVPETQY
TRBV7-9,TRBJ2-1,ASIPPPRDGSYNEQF
TRBV7-2,TRBJ2-5,ASSLGTSGKETQY
TRBV30,TRBJ2-7,AWSVQSYEQY
TRBV7-2,TRBJ2-7,ASSLAAGDKSYEQY
TRBV30,TRBJ1-2,AWSVLEGISGYT
TRBV29-1,TRBJ1-1,SADRADTEAF
TRBV13,TRBJ1-2,ASTRTVANYGYT
TRBV4-1,TRBJ2-5,ASSLTFQETQY
TRBV30,TRBJ2-7,AWSADILQY
TRBV5-1,TRBJ1-2,ASSLEGNNYGYT
TRBV7-2,TRBJ2-1,ASSLRLNEQF
TRBV7-9,TRBJ1-2,ASTRQGPSPSYGYT
TRBV6-1,TRBJ2-7,ASCPLAGDEQY
TRBV15,TRBJ2-5,ATSRGWGSGRTGETQY